This T cell receptor beta chain was obtained from a study of CD8 T cells in Susac syndrome. Roughly 0.45 to 1 ug RNA was reverse transcribed with random hexamers. Across 54 Vbeta and 13 Jbeta, TCR beta CDR3 was amplified with immunoSEQ multiplex PCR. Each CDR3 protein is one row after TCRdb ran MiXCR on the immunoSEQ multiplex PCR reads. The table has some 200,000 distinct CDR3 sequences, about 94% seen once. Trimming stripped 0 bases from V and 3 bases from J, with 11 bases between. Germline lookup yields CDR1 SGHRS and CDR2 YFSETQ. The CDR3 spans 15 residues. Through negative isolation, CD4+ and CD8+ T cells were obtained, while TEMRA cells were enriched using FACS.

This receptor was obtained from a human donor with Susac syndrome. This chain joins TRBV5-1 and TRBJ2-3, with D uncertain. Sequenced input: CD4+ T cells from PBMCs. The CDR3 loop reads CASSLDGSQTDTQYF. Written as DNA, the CDR3 is TGCGCCAGCAGCTTGGACGGCTCCCAAACAGATACGCAGTATTTT.